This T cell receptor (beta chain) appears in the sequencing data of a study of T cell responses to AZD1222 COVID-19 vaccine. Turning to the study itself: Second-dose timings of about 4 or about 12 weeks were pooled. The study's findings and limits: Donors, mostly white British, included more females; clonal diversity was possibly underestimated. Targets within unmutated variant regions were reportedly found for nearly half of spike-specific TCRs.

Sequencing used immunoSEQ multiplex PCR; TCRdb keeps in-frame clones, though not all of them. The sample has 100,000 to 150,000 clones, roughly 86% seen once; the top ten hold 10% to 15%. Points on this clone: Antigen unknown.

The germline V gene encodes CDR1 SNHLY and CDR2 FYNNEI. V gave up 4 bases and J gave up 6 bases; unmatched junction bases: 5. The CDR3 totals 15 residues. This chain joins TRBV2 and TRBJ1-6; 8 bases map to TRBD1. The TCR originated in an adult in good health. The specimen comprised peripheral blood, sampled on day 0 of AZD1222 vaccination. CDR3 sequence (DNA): TGTGCCAGCAGTGTTCAGGGGGCTGCTAATTCACCCCTCCACTTT. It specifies CASSVQGAANSPLHF. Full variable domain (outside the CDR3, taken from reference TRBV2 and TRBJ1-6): EPEVTQTPSHQVTQMGQEVILRCVPISNHLYFYWYRQILGQKVEFLVSFYNNEISEKSEIFDDQFSVERPDGSNFTLKIRSTKLEDSAMYFCASSVQGAANSPLHFGNGTRLTVT.